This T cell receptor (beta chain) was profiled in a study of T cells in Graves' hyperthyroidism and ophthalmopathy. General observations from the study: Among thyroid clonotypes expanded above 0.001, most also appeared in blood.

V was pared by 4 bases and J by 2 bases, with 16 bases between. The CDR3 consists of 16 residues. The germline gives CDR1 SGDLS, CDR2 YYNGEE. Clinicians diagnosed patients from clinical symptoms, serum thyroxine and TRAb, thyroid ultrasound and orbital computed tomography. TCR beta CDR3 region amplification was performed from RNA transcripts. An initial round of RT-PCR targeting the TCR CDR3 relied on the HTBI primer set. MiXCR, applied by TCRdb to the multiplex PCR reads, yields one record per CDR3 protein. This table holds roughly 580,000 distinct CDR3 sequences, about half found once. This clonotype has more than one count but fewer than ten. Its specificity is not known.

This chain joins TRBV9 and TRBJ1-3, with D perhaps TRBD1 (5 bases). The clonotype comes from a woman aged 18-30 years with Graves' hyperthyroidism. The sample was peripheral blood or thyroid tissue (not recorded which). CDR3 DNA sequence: TGTGCCAGCAGCCCACCGGGGGGGAGCACTGGAAACACCATATATTTT. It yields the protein CASSPPGGSTGNTIYF.